This T cell receptor beta chain is from a study of T cells in Graves' hyperthyroidism and ophthalmopathy. This CDR3 is 12 amino acids long. V lost 2 bases, J lost 14 bases, and 15 bases lay in between. Criteria for exclusion of patients were uncontrolled infection, other autoimmune disease, pregnancy or lactation. Template material for amplifying TCR beta CDR3 regions consisted of RNA transcripts. In the first-round RT-PCR of the TCR CDR3, the HTBI primer set was used. Each CDR3 protein is one row after TCRdb ran MiXCR on the multiplex PCR reads. The sample shows 450,000 to 650,000 distinct CDR3 sequences, around 14% of them seen only once. This clonotype was picked up many times.

This receptor was taken from a woman aged 18 to 35 with Graves' ophthalmopathy. This chain uses TRBV12-3 or TRBV12-4 with TRBJ1-2; a weak D match, TRBD1 (6 bases). Material for sequencing was blood. The CDR3 sequence is CASSLRNRVITF. The CDR3 coding sequence is TGTGCCAGCAGTTTAAGGAACAGGGTTATTACCTTC.